Below, 10 T cell receptor beta chains from the same sample are listed, as sequenced in a study of tumor-infiltrating lymphocytes in primary liver carcinoma. Germline DNA was extracted too, while blood RNA derived from unsorted whole blood. The input was about 500 ng total RNA; TCR beta cDNA was made from it with a constant-region primer. Three rounds of nested multiplex PCR with slightly modified ARM-PCR produced TCR beta libraries. Both of the initial two PCR rounds ran for roughly 10 cycles and employed TRBV1-TRBV30 forward primers alongside a C-beta reverse primer. Via MiXCR, TCRdb re-called the multiplex PCR reads, giving one row per CDR3 protein. The table lists 310,000 or so distinct CDR3 sequences, less than 75% of them singletons. Sequencing was performed on peripheral blood. The receptors here all came from a man aged 40-49 years with primary liver carcinoma and hepatitis B virus infection.

Turning to this clonotype: A junction boundary mismatches the germline segment, possibly from a read error. This sequence joins TRBV6-2 or TRBV6-3 and TRBJ2-5; D may be TRBD1 (6 bases). CDR1 and CDR2 from the germline V gene are MNHEY and SVGEGT. The CDR3 covers 13 residues. In DNA, the CDR3 is TGTGCCTGCAGTTACAGGGACCATGAGACCCAGTACTTC. This gives the protein CACSYRDHETQYF.

This clonotype was seen a handful of times. Possible read error: a much larger clone is one base away. The chain employs TRBV6-6 and TRBJ2-1; 8 bases match TRBD2. Germline V lookup: CDR1 MNHNY, CDR2 SVGAGI (reference sequence). The CDR3 has 14 residues. The CDR3 coding sequence is TGTACCAGCGCGAGCGGGAGCCCCTACAATGAGCAGTTCTTC. Translated, it gives CTSASGSPYNEQFF.

As regards this clonotype: This CDR3 fails to terminate in the conserved phenylalanine or tryptophan, so it likely reflects a read error. The chain has TRBV11-2 and TRBJ1-1, with TRBD1 matching 8 bases. The CDR3 runs to 16 residues. Germline V gives CDR1 SGHAT, CDR2 FQNNGV. In nucleotides, the CDR3 is TGTGTCAGCAGCTCAGCCTACAGGGGGACGGGAACTGAAGCTTTCTTG. It is translated as CVSSSAYRGTGTEAFL.

Note on this clonotype: Relative to the germline gene, one junction end is altered; a read error may explain this. The gene calls are TRBV28 and TRBJ2-1; 7 bases line up with TRBD1. The germline CDR1 and CDR2 sequences are MDHEN and SYDVKM. The CDR3 is made up of 15 amino acids. CDR3 in DNA: TGTTCCAGCAGCACTACAGGGGCCGCCGACAATGAGCAGTTCTTC. Translated, it gives CSSSTTGAADNEQFF.

To note about this clonotype: One end of the junction fails to match germline, which may point to a read error. The chain carries TRBV11-2 and TRBJ2-1, with D perhaps TRBD2 (6 bases). Germline V gene data show CDR1 as SGHAT and CDR2 as FQNNGV. This CDR3 contains 15 residues. The CDR3, as DNA: TGTGGCAGCAGCCCCCAGAAGGAGGGATTGGGTGAGCAGTTCTTC. This translates into CGSSPQKEGLGEQFF. The full variable domain, completed using reference TRBV11-2 and TRBJ2-1, is EAGVAQSPRYKIIEKRQSVAFWCNPISGHATLYWYQQILGQGPKLLIQFQNNGVVDDSQLPKDRFSAERLKGVDSTLKIQPAKLEDSAVYLCGSSPQKEGLGEQFFGPGTRLTVL.

This sequence joins TRBV6-1 and TRBJ1-1; D remains unclear. CDR3 length equals 13 residues. The germline V and J ends were trimmed by 7 bases and 4 bases, with 13 bases remaining between them. Germline CDR1 reads MNHNS; CDR2 reads SASEGT. The CDR3 spells CASISWKSTEAFF. The CDR3 DNA follows: TGTGCCAGCATAAGCTGGAAGAGCACTGAAGCTTTCTTT.

To note about this clonotype: An end of the junction does not agree with germline; a read error may underlie this. The chain links TRBV11-2 to TRBJ2-5; possibly TRBD2 for D (5 bases). Germline assignment: CDR1 SGHAT and CDR2 FQNNGV. The CDR3 consists of 14 residues. The CDR3 nucleotides are TGTACCAGCAGCTCATCGGGGAGAGGGGAGACCCAGTACTTC. Translating gives CTSSSSGRGETQYF.

This rearrangement joins TRBV10-3 to TRBJ2-1, with a weak D call TRBD2 (10 bases). V was trimmed by 6 bases and J by 0 bases, leaving 36 bases between them. This CDR3 is built from 23 residues. Looked up from germline, CDR1 is ENHRY and CDR2 is SYGVKD. Here the CDR3 reads CAIRATGTGLSGTSVHSYNEQFF. For the CDR3, the DNA is TGTGCCATCAGGGCAACCGGGACAGGGCTTTCCGGGACTAGCGTTCACTCCTACAATGAGCAGTTCTTC.

Comment on this clonotype: Since a much larger clone is just one base distant, this may be a read error. This chain connects TRBV6-5 to TRBJ2-1; 12 positions match TRBD2. The CDR3 sequence is 17 residues long. CDR1 and CDR2 (germline): MNHEY, SVGAGI. CDR3 in amino acids: CASSSRLAGEVNNGQFF. Here the CDR3 DNA reads TGTGCCAGCAGTTCCAGACTAGCGGGAGAGGTAAACAATGGGCAGTTCTTC.

The chain carries TRBV12-3 or TRBV12-4 and TRBJ1-2, with TRBD1 matching 7 bases. The CDR3 runs 14 residues. V shed 4 bases, J shed 7 bases, and the junction held 9 bases outside the gene matches. CDR3 residues: CASSSLTGFLGYTF. CDR3 DNA sequence: TGTGCCAGCAGTTCGCTGACAGGGTTCCTTGGCTACACCTTC.